The entry that follows covers one T cell receptor (beta chain) sequence. Its target is unknown. This entry belongs to a study of Ad26.COV2.S vaccination and SARS-CoV-2 variants. Study-level information: Donor allocation was to the COV1001 Ad26.COV2.S trial arm.

Specified treatment: 15 to 20 received Ad26.COV2.S at low or high dose, single or two shots; about 5 received placebo; per-sample allocation not given. The study sampled participants on day 63 after the first vaccine or placebo injection. An adult of 18-55 years in Boston served as donor. Assay used: immunoSEQ multiplex PCR; TCRdb lists only in-frame clones, some missing. The sample includes some 290,000 clones, 86% seen only once; the top ten take 1.9%. Overall study results and limits: For non-spike TCRs, breadth in vaccine recipients resembled that in placebo recipients. Analyses that measured TCR breadth and depth may have underestimated total T cell responses.

The sample here was peripheral blood, taken in a trial of Ad26.COV2.S vaccine versus placebo. This TCR was sampled from a person between 18 and 65 years old who received the Ad26.COV2.S COVID-19 vaccine or a placebo.

CDR3 protein: CASSNEIGQPSPLHF. The CDR3 DNA sequence: TGTGCCAGCAGCAACGAAATAGGACAGCCATCACCCCTCCACTTT. J is TRBJ1-6 and V is TRBV7-2; a weak D match, TRBD1 (6 bases). Germline lookup yields CDR1 SGHTA and CDR2 FQGNSA. The CDR3 totals 15 residues. The ends were cut back, 5 bases at V and 10 bases at J, with 18 bases in the middle.